Included here is one TCR beta chain sequence, with context. Its target is not known. The CDR3 length is 17 residues. Losses at the gene ends were 3 bases for V and 7 bases for J; bases not matched to a gene: 14. In germline, CDR1 is MDHEN, CDR2 SYDVKM. The data derive from a study of shared clonotypes between healthy human individuals. Study findings and constraints: Only blood was sampled; tissue repertoires likely differ.

TCRdb's copy holds only in-frame clones and misses some; the assay was immunoSEQ multiplex PCR. The sample consists of 2.3 million or so clones, over 85% of them appearing once. The rearrangement joins TRBV28 to TRBJ1-5; 8 bases are a match to TRBD1. The material sequenced was naive CD4+ T cells from PBMCs. Subset described: CD45RA+ positively selected. The receptor was isolated from a man aged 18 to 30 in good health. Some clones in this sample may be carry-over from other donors' samples. The CDR3 sequence: CASSLARRQGAWQPQHF. The DNA for the CDR3 is TGTGCCAGCAGTTTGGCCCGTCGGCAGGGGGCATGGCAGCCCCAGCATTTT.